The text below deals with one T cell receptor (beta chain). The antigen is not known. These data originate in a study of T-cell reconstitution after alpha-beta-depleted transplantation in children. The CDR3 consists of 11 residues. The V and J ends lost 5 bases and 8 bases respectively, with 7 bases between them. A library of TCRbeta sequences, prepared with unique molecular identifiers, was generated. TCRdb passed the PCR reads through MiXCR, listing each CDR3 protein once. Among more than 100,000 distinct CDR3 sequences listed, more than 20% were seen once. General study points: Among T cells one year after transplant, newly produced cells accounted for most counts and diversity. Expanded graft clones numbering several hundred reportedly gave rise to alpha-beta T cells about two months after transplant. Surviving thymic progenitors and recipient T cells were the source of high TCRbeta diversity at day 60 in some patients.

The receptor was derived from a male patient between 2 and 15 years old who had a stem cell transplant for chronic granulomatous disease, so the T cells may come from the graft donor. This chain links TRBV12-3 or TRBV12-4 with TRBJ2-1; no firm D call. The sequencing used PBMCs, mostly from graft donor cells, collected 180 days after TCRalphabeta/CD19-depleted stem cell transplant. The CDR3 region is CASSEGHEQFF. The CDR3 bases are TGTGCCAGCAGTGAAGGGCATGAGCAGTTCTTC.